These 21 T cell receptor beta chains originate from one sample sequenced in a study of neurological immune-mediated disorders. One entry per CDR3 protein results from TCRdb running MiXCR on the 5' RACE reads. Here the sample spans 65,000 to 85,000 distinct CDR3 sequences, 2.5% to 4% being singletons. The sample comprised PBMCs. These receptors all come from a woman aged 50 to 60 with multiple sclerosis.

This clonotype was recorded at least ten times. The chain uses TRBV7-2 and TRBJ1-2, with unresolved D. Trimming took off 2 bases at V and 4 bases at J, with 11 bases between the two ends. Germline CDR1 SGHTA, CDR2 FQGNSA. This CDR3 is 14 amino acids long. DNA for the CDR3: TGTGCCAGCAGCTTAATCGGAGTAGGCTATGGCTACACCTTC. It encodes CASSLIGVGYGYTF.

This clonotype has ten or more counts. This rearrangement joins TRBV12-3 or TRBV12-4 to TRBJ2-1; 9 nucleotides align to TRBD2. With V trimmed by 2 bases and J by 7 bases, 18 bases remained unmatched. The CDR3 extends over 19 amino acids. The DNA of the CDR3 is TGTGCCAGCAGTTTATCCAGGGTCGAAGCGGGAGGACCGGGGAATGAGCAGTTCTTC. Amino acids: CASSLSRVEAGGPGNEQFF.

This clonotype was recorded many times. The rearrangement uses TRBV7-9 and TRBJ1-4, with D possibly matching TRBD1 (5 bases). The V gene's germline CDR1 is SEHNR and CDR2 FQNEAQ (reference sequence). V was clipped by 4 bases and J by 7 bases, with 16 bases between them. The CDR3 loop spans 15 amino acids. The chain's CDR3 is CASSSTTEKSEKLFF. DNA for the CDR3: TGTGCCAGCAGCTCTACGACAGAGAAGTCTGAAAAACTGTTTTTT.

This clonotype occurred many times. The V gene is TRBV5-8, the J gene TRBJ2-2; D gene unclear. Germline CDR1 reads SGHTS; CDR2 reads YDEGEE. The V and J ends lost 4 bases and 5 bases respectively, with 6 bases between them. This CDR3 contains 12 residues. In nucleotides, the CDR3 is TGTGCCAGCAGCCGTAGTACCGGGGAGCTGTTTTTT. Its protein is CASSRSTGELFF.

There are a few counts of this clonotype. This sequence joins TRBV6-2 or TRBV6-3 and TRBJ1-2; weak D call: TRBD1 (6 bases). The CDR3 covers 15 residues. Germline V gene lookup returns CDR1 MNHEY and CDR2 SVGEGT. Trimming cost V 7 bases and J 2 bases, with 17 bases left between them. The CDR3 here is CASTATGLHNYGYTF. Written as DNA, the CDR3 is TGTGCCAGCACCGCTACAGGGCTTCACAACTATGGCTACACCTTC.

This clonotype was observed at least ten times. V is TRBV4-1 and J is TRBJ1-4, with 9 positions matching TRBD1. CDR3 length: 15 amino acids. CDR1 and CDR2 from the germline V gene are MGHRA and YSYEKL. V lost 0 bases, J lost 6 bases, and 2 bases stayed unmatched. The CDR3 here is CASSQDGTGYEKLFF. The CDR3 coding sequence is TGCGCCAGCAGCCAAGACGGGACAGGGTATGAAAAACTGTTTTTT.

This clonotype was detected ten times or more. The chain uses TRBV5-1 and TRBJ1-6, with 9 bases that match TRBD1. Unmatched junction bases numbered 9, after V lost 6 bases and J lost 8 bases. The CDR3 consists of 15 residues. CDR1 is SGHRS, CDR2 YFSETQ, per germline. The CDR3, as DNA: TGCGCCAGCACTACAGGGGGCCGGACGGATTCACCCCTCCACTTT. Translation gives CASTTGGRTDSPLHF. Based on the CDR3 plus reference TRBV5-1 and TRBJ1-6, the full variable domain is KAGVTQTPRYLIKTRGQQVTLSCSPISGHRSVSWYQQTPGQGLQFLFEYFSETQRNKGNFPGRFSGRQFSNSRSEMNVSTLELGDSALYLCASTTGGRTDSPLHFGNGTRLTVT.

This clonotype was found many times. The chain carries TRBV18 and TRBJ2-1; D is unclear. V was shortened by 2 bases and J by 8 bases, with 10 bases between the two germline ends. Germline CDR1 reads KGHSH; CDR2 reads LQKENI. The CDR3 covers 13 residues. As DNA, the CDR3 is TGTGCCAGCTCACCAGGCTCCGTAGATGAGCAGTTCTTC. Translated, it gives CASSPGSVDEQFF.

The chain couples TRBV12-3 or TRBV12-4 to TRBJ1-1, with D perhaps TRBD1 (6 bases). V lost 2 bases to trimming and J lost 5 bases, with 15 bases between them. The CDR3 runs 15 residues. DNA of the CDR3: TGTGCCAGCAGTTTAACGGCAGGGGCAAGTACTGAAGCTTTCTTT. It yields the protein CASSLTAGASTEAFF.

This clonotype was counted at least ten times. The rearrangement uses TRBV29-1 and TRBJ2-1; possibly TRBD1 for D (6 bases). CDR1 and CDR2 (germline): SQVTM, ANQGSEA. The CDR3 has 14 residues. Between the trimmed V and J ends, which lost 3 bases and 7 bases, there was a span of 16 bases. The CDR3 nucleotides read TGCAGCGTTGAGCCCAGGGGCCCCTTGAATGAGCAGTTCTTC. Protein sequence: CSVEPRGPLNEQFF.

This clonotype was counted ten times or more. The V gene is TRBV7-2, the J gene TRBJ2-7, with D hard to call. This CDR3 region has 13 residues. From germline, CDR1 is SGHTA and CDR2 FQGNSA. V shed 3 bases and J shed 0 bases, with 6 bases lying between them. CDR3 DNA sequence: TGTGCCAGCAGCTTCGCGAGCTCCTACGAGCAGTACTTC. Translated, it gives CASSFASSYEQYF. Full variable domain (rest looked up from reference TRBV7-2 and TRBJ2-7): GAGVSQSPSNKVTEKGKDVELRCDPISGHTALYWYRQSLGQGLEFLIYFQGNSAPDKSGLPSDRFSAERTGGSVSTLTIQRTQQEDSAVYLCASSFASSYEQYFGPGTRLTVT.

This clonotype was recorded many times. The chain recombines TRBV3-1 with TRBJ2-1; 8 bases fit TRBD1. Germline V lookup: CDR1 LGHDT, CDR2 YNNKEL (reference sequence). This CDR3 is built from 14 residues. Unmatched junction bases numbered 3, after V lost 4 bases and J lost 4 bases. CDR3 in amino acids: CASSRHRGYNEQFF. The CDR3 region has the DNA TGTGCCAGCAGCCGTCACAGGGGGTACAATGAGCAGTTCTTC.

This clonotype has at least ten counts. The chain uses TRBV20-1 and TRBJ2-1; TRBD2 aligns across 11 bases. Germline V gene sequence: CDR1 DFQATT, CDR2 SNEGSKA (reference sequence). V shed 3 bases, J shed 12 bases, and the junction held 13 bases outside the gene matches. The CDR3 is 15 residues long. The CDR3 DNA sequence: TGCAGTGCTAGGCATACTAGCGGGAGACGCCCGAGGCAGTTCTTC. Translated: CSARHTSGRRPRQFF.

This clonotype showed up just a few times. This sequence may be a read error, since a much larger clone differs from it by one base. This chain joins TRBV6-2 or TRBV6-3 and TRBJ1-1, with no clear D. The CDR3 has 11 residues. V lost 7 bases to trimming and J lost 4 bases, with 7 bases between them. The germline V gene encodes CDR1 MNHEY and CDR2 SVGEGT. DNA for the CDR3: TGTGCCAGCACCACGTTCACTGAAGCTTTCTTT. Protein: CASTTFTEAFF.

This clonotype was counted only a few times. The chain is built from TRBV7-8 and TRBJ2-7, with D hard to call. Trimming stripped 5 bases from V and 5 bases from J, with 16 bases between. The CDR3 consists of 14 residues. Germline V gene sequence: CDR1 SGHVS, CDR2 FQNEAQ. This chain's CDR3 is CASSLGLVGDEQYV. In DNA form, the CDR3 reads TGTGCCAGCAGCCTAGGGTTAGTTGGGGACGAGCAGTACGTC.

This clonotype came up many times. The rearrangement links TRBV20-1 to TRBJ2-3; tentative D call: TRBD2 (5 bases). The CDR3 has 15 residues. The V end was cut by 0 bases, the J end by 1 base, with 11 bases between. In germline, CDR1 is DFQATT, CDR2 SNEGSKA (reference sequence). Written as DNA, the CDR3 is TGCAGTGCTAGAGATCCCCTAGCTGGCACAGATACGCAGTATTTT. Its protein product is CSARDPLAGTDTQYF.

At least ten counts were recorded for this clonotype. The chain carries TRBV27 and TRBJ1-5; D is unclear. The CDR3 totals 13 residues. V was cut by 2 bases and J by 6 bases, with 8 bases left in between. Germline V CDR1 and CDR2: MNHEY, SMNVEV (reference sequence). The CDR3 DNA reads TGTGCCAGCAGTTTAAGAGACGGTCAGCCCCAGCATTTT. Its translation: CASSLRDGQPQHF.

The sample holds a few counts of this clonotype. The chain couples TRBV20-1 to TRBJ1-2; TRBD1 matches at 8 bases. This CDR3 has 14 amino acids. Per the germline V gene, CDR1 is DFQATT and CDR2 is SNEGSKA (reference sequence). The CDR3 DNA reads as TGCAGCCCAAAAAAACAGGGGGCTAACTATGGCTACACCTTC. Its translation: CSPKKQGANYGYTF.

This clonotype has at least ten counts. The rearrangement joins TRBV5-1 to TRBJ1-1; the match to TRBD1 covers 10 bases. After removal of 0 bases from V and 4 bases from J, the junction contained 6 bases not matched to a gene. Germline-derived CDR1 and CDR2 are SGHRS and YFSETQ. This CDR3 has 16 residues. As DNA, the CDR3 is TGCGCCAGCAGCTTGGCCGACAGGGGGCTGGGCACTGAAGCTTTCTTT. It specifies CASSLADRGLGTEAFF.

This clonotype has a count of ten or more. The genes are TRBV12-3 or TRBV12-4 and TRBJ1-3; D uncertain. V shed 6 bases and J shed 4 bases, with 13 bases lying between them. The CDR3 consists of 14 residues. DNA for the CDR3: TGTGCCAGCAGAGAGAGGCCCCGGGGAAACACCATATATTTT. This translates into CASRERPRGNTIYF.

The table lists this clonotype with many counts. This chain connects TRBV6-2 or TRBV6-3 to TRBJ1-5; 7 nucleotides line up with TRBD1. Germline V CDR1 and CDR2: MNHEY, SVGEGT. The J segment lost 7 bases and the V segment lost 5 bases, leaving 8 bases of the junction unmatched. The CDR3 sequence is 14 residues long. CDR3 loop: CASSTSGGGQPQHF. The CDR3 DNA is TGTGCCAGCAGTACTTCAGGGGGAGGCCAGCCCCAGCATTTT.